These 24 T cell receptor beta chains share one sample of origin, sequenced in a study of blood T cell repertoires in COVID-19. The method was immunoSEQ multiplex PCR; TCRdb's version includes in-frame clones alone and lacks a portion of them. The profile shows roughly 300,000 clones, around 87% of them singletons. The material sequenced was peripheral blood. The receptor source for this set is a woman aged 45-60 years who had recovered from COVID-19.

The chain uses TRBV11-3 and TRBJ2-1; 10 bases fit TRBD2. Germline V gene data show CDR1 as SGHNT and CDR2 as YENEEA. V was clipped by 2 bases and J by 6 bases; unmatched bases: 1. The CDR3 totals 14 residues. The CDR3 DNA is TGTGCCAGCAGCTTACTAGCGGGAGCCAATGAGCAGTTCTTC. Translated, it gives CASSLLAGANEQFF.

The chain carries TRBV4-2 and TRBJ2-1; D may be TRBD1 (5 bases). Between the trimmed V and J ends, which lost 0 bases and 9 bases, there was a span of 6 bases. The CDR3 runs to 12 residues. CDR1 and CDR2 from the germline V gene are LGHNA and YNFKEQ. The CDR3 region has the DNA TGTGCCAGCAGCCAAGATAGGGGTGAGCAGTTCTTC. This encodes CASSQDRGEQFF.

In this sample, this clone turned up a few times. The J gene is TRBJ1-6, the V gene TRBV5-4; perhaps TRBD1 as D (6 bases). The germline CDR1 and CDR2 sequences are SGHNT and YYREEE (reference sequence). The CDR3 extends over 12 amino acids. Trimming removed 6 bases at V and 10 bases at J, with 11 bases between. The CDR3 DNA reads TGTGCCAGCAACCCACAGGGATCACCCCTCCACTTT. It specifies CASNPQGSPLHF.

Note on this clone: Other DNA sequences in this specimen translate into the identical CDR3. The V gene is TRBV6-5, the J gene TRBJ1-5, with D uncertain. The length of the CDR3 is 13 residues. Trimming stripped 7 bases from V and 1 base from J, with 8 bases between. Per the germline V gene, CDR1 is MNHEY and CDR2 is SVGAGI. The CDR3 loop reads CASIEVSNQPQHF. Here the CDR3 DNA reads TGTGCCAGCATAGAGGTCAGCAATCAGCCCCAGCATTTT.

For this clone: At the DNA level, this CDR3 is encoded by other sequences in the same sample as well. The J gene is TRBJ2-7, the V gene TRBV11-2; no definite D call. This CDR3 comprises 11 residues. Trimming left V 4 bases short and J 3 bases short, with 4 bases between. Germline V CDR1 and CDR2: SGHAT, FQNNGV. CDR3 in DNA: TGTGCCAGCAGCTCCTTCTACGAGCAGTACTTC. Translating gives CASSSFYEQYF.

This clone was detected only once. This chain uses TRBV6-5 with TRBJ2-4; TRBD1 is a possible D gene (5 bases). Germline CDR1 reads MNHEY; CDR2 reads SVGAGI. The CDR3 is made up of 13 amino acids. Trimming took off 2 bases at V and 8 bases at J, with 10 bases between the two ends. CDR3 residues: CASSYGASDIQYF. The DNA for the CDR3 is TGTGCCAGCAGTTACGGGGCCAGCGACATTCAGTACTTC.

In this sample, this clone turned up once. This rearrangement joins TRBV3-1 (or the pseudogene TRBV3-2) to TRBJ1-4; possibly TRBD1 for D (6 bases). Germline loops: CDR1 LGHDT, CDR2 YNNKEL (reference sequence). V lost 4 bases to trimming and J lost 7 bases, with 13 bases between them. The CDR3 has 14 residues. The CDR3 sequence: CASSPTGSGEKLFF. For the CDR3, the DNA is TGTGCCAGCAGCCCAACAGGGAGCGGTGAAAAACTGTTTTTT.

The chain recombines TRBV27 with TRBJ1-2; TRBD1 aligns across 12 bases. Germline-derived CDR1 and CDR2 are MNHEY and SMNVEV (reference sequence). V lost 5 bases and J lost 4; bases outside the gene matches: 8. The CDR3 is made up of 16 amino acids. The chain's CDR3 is CASSHTGTGGRYGYTF. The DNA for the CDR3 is TGTGCCAGCAGTCACACCGGGACAGGGGGCCGCTATGGCTACACCTTC.

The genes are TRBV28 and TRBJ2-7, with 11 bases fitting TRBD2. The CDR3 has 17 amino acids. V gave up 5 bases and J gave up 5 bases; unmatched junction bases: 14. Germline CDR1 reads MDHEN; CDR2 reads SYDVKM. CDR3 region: CASSTRTFSGRGNEQYF. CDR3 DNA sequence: TGTGCCAGCAGTACTCGTACATTTAGCGGGAGGGGGAACGAGCAGTACTTC. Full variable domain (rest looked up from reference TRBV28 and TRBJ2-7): DVKVTQSSRYLVKRTGEKVFLECVQDMDHENMFWYRQDPGLGLRLIYFSYDVKMKEKGDIPEGYSVSREKKERFSLILESASTNQTSMYLCASSTRTFSGRGNEQYFGPGTRLTVT.

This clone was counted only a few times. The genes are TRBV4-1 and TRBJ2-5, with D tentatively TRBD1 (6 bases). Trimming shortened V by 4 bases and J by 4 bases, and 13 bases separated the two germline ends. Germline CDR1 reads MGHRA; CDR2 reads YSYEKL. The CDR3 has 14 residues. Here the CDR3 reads CASSRQQGGETQYF. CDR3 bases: TGCGCCAGCAGCCGCCAACAGGGCGGAGAGACCCAGTACTTC.

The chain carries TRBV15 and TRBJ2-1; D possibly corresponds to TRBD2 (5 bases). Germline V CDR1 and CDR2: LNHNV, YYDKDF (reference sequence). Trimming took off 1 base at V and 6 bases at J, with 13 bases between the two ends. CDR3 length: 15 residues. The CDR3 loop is CATSRVLGLSNEQFF. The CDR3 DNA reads TGTGCCACCAGCAGAGTACTAGGGCTCTCCAATGAGCAGTTCTTC.

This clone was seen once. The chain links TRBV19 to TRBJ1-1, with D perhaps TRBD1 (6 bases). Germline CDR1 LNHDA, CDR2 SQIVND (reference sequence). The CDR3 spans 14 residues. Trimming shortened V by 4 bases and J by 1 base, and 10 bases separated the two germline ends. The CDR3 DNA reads TGTGCCAGTAGTACTCTACAGGGGAACACTGAAGCTTTCTTT. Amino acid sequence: CASSTLQGNTEAFF. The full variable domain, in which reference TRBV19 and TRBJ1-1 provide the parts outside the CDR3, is DGGITQSPKYLFRKEGQNVTLSCEQNLNHDAMYWYRQDPGQGLRLIYYSQIVNDFQKGDIAEGYSVSREKKESFPLTVTSAQKNPTAFYLCASSTLQGNTEAFFGQGTRLTVV.

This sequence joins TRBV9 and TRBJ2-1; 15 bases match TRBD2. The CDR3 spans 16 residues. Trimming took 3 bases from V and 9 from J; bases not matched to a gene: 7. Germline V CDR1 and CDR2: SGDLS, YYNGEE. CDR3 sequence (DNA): TGTGCCAGCAGCGAGGGACTAGCGGGAGGACTGGGTGAGCAGTTCTTC. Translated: CASSEGLAGGLGEQFF.

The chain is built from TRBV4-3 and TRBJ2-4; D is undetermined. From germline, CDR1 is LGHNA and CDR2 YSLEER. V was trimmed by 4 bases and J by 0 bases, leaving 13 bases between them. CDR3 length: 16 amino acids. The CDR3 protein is CASSPIVGLAKNIQYF. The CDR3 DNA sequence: TGCGCCAGCAGCCCCATAGTTGGTTTAGCCAAAAACATTCAGTACTTC.

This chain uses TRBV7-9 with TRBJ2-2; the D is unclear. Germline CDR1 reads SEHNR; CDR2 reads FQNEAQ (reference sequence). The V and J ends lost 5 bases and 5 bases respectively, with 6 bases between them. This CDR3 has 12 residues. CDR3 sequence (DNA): TGTGCCAGCAGCACCGGGACCGGGGAGCTGTTTTTT. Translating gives CASSTGTGELFF. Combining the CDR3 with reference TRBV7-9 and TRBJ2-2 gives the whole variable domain DTGVSQNPRHKITKRGQNVTFRCDPISEHNRLYWYRQTLGQGPEFLTYFQNEAQLEKSRLLSDRFSAERPKGSFSTLEIQRTEQGDSAMYLCASSTGTGELFFGEGSRLTVL.

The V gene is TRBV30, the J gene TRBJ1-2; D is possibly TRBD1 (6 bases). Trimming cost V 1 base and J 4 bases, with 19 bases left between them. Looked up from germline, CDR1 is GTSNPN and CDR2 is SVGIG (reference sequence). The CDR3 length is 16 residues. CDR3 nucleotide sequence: TGTGCCTGGAGTGAGCAAGCGGCAGGGGCTGGCTATGGCTACACCTTC. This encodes CAWSEQAAGAGYGYTF.

The CDR3 nucleotides read TGTGCCAGCAGCCGTTTTGGGGGCGGCGGGGAGCTGTTTTTT. The encoded protein is CASSRFGGGGELFF. The rearrangement joins TRBV21-1 to TRBJ2-2; TRBD1 is the table's D call, not checked against the DNA. TRBV21-1 is flagged as a pseudogene. This CDR3 has 14 residues.

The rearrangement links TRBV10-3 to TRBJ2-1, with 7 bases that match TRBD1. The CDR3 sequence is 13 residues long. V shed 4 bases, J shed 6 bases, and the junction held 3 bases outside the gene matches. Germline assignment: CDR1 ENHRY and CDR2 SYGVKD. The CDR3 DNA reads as TGTGCCATCAGTGGGACAGGCCCCAATGAGCAGTTCTTC. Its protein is CAISGTGPNEQFF.

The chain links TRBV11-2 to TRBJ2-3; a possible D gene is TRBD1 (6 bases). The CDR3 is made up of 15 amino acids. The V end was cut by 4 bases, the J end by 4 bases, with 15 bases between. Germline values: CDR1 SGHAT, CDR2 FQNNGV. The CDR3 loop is CASSSTGFNADTQYF. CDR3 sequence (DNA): TGTGCCAGCAGCTCAACAGGGTTCAATGCAGATACGCAGTATTTT.

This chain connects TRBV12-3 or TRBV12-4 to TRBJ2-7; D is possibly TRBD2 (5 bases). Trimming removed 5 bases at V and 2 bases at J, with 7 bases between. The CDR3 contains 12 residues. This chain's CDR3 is CASSTGAYEQYF. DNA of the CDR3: TGTGCCAGCAGTACCGGGGCCTACGAGCAGTACTTC.

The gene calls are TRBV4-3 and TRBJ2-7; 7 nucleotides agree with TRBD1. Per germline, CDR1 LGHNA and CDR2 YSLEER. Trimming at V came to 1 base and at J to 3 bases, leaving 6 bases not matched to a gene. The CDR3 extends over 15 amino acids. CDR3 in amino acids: CASSQAWAGGYEQYF. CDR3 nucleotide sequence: TGCGCCAGCAGCCAAGCCTGGGCAGGGGGCTACGAGCAGTACTTC.

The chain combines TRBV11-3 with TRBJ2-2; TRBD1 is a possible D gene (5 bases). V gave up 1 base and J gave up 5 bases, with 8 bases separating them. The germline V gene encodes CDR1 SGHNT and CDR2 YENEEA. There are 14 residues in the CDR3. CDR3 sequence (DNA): TGTGCCAGCAGCTTAGCGGCAGGGACCGGGGAGCTGTTTTTT. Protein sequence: CASSLAAGTGELFF.

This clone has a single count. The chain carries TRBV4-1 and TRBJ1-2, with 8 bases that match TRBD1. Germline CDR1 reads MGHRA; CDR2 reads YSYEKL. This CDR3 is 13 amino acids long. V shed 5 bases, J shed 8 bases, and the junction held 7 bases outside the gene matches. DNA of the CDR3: TGCGCCAGCAGCTCGGGACAGGCCTCCGGCTACACCTTC. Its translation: CASSSGQASGYTF.

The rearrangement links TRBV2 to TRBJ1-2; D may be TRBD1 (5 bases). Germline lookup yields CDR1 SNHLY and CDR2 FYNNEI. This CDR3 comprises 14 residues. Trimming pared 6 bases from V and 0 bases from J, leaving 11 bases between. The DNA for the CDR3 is TGTGCCAGCAGGGCAGGGCCGCCTAACTATGGCTACACCTTC. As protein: CASRAGPPNYGYTF.